The 25 T cell receptor beta chains presented below share a single source sample, sequenced in a study of T-cell reconstitution after alpha-beta-depleted transplantation in children. Construction of the TCRbeta library involved unique molecular identifiers. TCRdb re-called the PCR reads with MiXCR, one entry per CDR3 protein. The data show 200,000 to 250,000 distinct CDR3 sequences, with 7% to 9% seen just once and about a third held by the top ten. The material sequenced was PBMCs, mostly from graft donor cells, taken 360 days after TCRalphabeta/CD19-depleted stem cell transplant. Receptors were obtained from a male patient between 2 and 15 years old who had a stem cell transplant for acute myeloid leukemia, so the T cells may come from the graft donor.

In this sample, this clonotype turned up many times. The rearrangement uses TRBV20-1 and TRBJ2-7; 13 bases map to TRBD2. The V gene's germline CDR1 is DFQATT and CDR2 SNEGSKA (reference sequence). V shed 6 bases and J 4 bases; nucleotides not matched to a gene: 6. The length of the CDR3 is 14 residues. CDR3 sequence reads: CSAEGLAGYYEQYF. The CDR3 DNA reads TGCAGTGCAGAGGGACTAGCGGGGTATTACGAGCAGTACTTC.

This clonotype was counted a few times. The chain has TRBV10-2 and TRBJ2-7; D may be TRBD1 (5 bases). This CDR3 comprises 13 residues. Trimming cost V 9 bases and J 7 bases, with 19 bases left between them. The germline V gene has CDR1 WSHSY and CDR2 SAAADI. The CDR3 nucleotides are TGCGCCAGTAACTGGCAGGGCGAGACTGAGCAGTACGTC. This sequence encodes CASNWQGETEQYV.

The CDR3 reads CASSLVPGVDEQYF. The CDR3, as DNA: TGTGCCAGCAGTTTAGTCCCAGGGGTGGACGAGCAGTACTTC. The rearrangement uses TRBV12-3 or TRBV12-4 and TRBJ2-7, with D tentatively TRBD1 (6 bases). Trimming took 1 base from V and 5 from J, leaving 12 bases between them. CDR3 length: 14 amino acids.

This clonotype came up many times. The rearrangement joins TRBV27 to TRBJ2-1; maybe TRBD2 (7 bases). Trimming cost V 3 bases and J 8 bases, with 14 bases left between them. The V gene's germline CDR1 is MNHEY and CDR2 SMNVEV (reference sequence). This CDR3 has 14 amino acids. This CDR3 is CASSFGGGRDEQFF. The CDR3 nucleotides are TGTGCCAGCAGTTTTGGCGGGGGCAGGGATGAGCAGTTCTTC.

This clonotype was detected ten times or more. The genes are TRBV5-1 and TRBJ2-1; no clear D gene. The germline CDR1 and CDR2 sequences are SGHRS and YFSETQ. The CDR3 has 14 residues. The germline V and J ends were trimmed by 1 base and 2 bases, with 7 bases remaining between them. The CDR3 coding sequence is TGCGCCAGCAGCTTGATGGCGGCCTACAATGAGCAGTTCTTC. Translation gives CASSLMAAYNEQFF.

This clonotype was recorded at least ten times. The chain employs TRBV5-6 and TRBJ2-2; 9 bases are a match to TRBD2. Germline V lookup: CDR1 SGHDT, CDR2 YYEEEE. This CDR3 is 17 amino acids long. V trimming: 0 bases; J trimming: 6 bases; junction bases outside the gene matches: 9. The CDR3 region is CASSLALGLAAAGELFF. DNA of the CDR3: TGTGCCAGCAGCTTGGCCTTGGGACTAGCTGCCGCCGGGGAGCTGTTTTTT.

This clonotype has ten or more counts. The chain recombines TRBV12-3 or TRBV12-4 with TRBJ2-7; 8 positions match TRBD1. V was clipped by 6 bases and J by 5 bases; unmatched bases: 6. The CDR3 spans 13 residues. The CDR3 nucleotides read TGTGCCAGCAGCCCGGGACAGGTCCACGAGCAGTACTTC. This translates into CASSPGQVHEQYF.

The chain is built from TRBV7-6 and TRBJ1-5; D possibly corresponds to TRBD1 (5 bases). Germline V CDR1 and CDR2: SGHVS, FNYEAQ. This CDR3 is 13 amino acids long. Trimming left V 5 bases short and J 5 bases short, with 10 bases between. For the CDR3, the DNA is TGTGCCAGCAGCGCAGGGATATATCAGCCCCAGCATTTT. It translates to CASSAGIYQPQHF.

This clonotype was found a few times. V usage is TRBV7-9 and J usage is TRBJ2-3; 9 positions match TRBD1. The CDR3 is 15 amino acids. The germline V gene has CDR1 SEHNR and CDR2 FQNEAQ (reference sequence). Trimming removed 1 base from V and 7 bases from J; junction bases left unmatched: 6. The CDR3 loop is CASSLVGTGRNTQYF. Written as DNA, the CDR3 is TGTGCCAGCAGCTTAGTGGGGACAGGGCGCAATACGCAGTATTTT. The variable domain in full, with the rest retrieved from reference TRBV7-9 and TRBJ2-3, is DTGVSQNPRHKITKRGQNVTFRCDPISEHNRLYWYRQTLGQGPEFLTYFQNEAQLEKSRLLSDRFSAERPKGSFSTLEIQRTEQGDSAMYLCASSLVGTGRNTQYFGPGTRLTVL.

The table lists this clonotype with a count of one. J is TRBJ2-3 and V is TRBV5-1; no reliable D call. The V end lost 5 bases, the J end lost 2 bases, and 9 bases lay between the germline ends. This CDR3 comprises 13 residues. Germline CDR1 SGHRS, CDR2 YFSETQ. The CDR3 spells CASRPVITDTQYF. The CDR3 region has the DNA TGCGCCAGCAGGCCAGTTATCACAGATACGCAGTATTTT.

The chain recombines TRBV7-3 with TRBJ2-2; TRBD1 matches at 7 bases. Unmatched junction bases numbered 4, after V lost 6 bases and J lost 3 bases. The CDR3 totals 14 residues. The germline CDR1 and CDR2 sequences are SGHTA and FQGTGA. CDR3: CASRSGGHTGELFF. The CDR3 DNA reads TGTGCCAGCAGGTCAGGGGGACACACCGGGGAGCTGTTTTTT.

In its sample, this clonotype was seen a few times. The chain joins TRBV12-3 or TRBV12-4 to TRBJ1-4, with D maybe TRBD1 (6 bases). CDR3 length: 18 amino acids. Trimming stripped 3 bases from V and 0 bases from J, with 17 bases between. CDR3 coding DNA: TGTGCCAGCAGTTTCCAGAAGACAGGCTTCACAACTAATGAAAAACTGTTTTTT. Translating gives CASSFQKTGFTTNEKLFF.

For the CDR3, the DNA is TGCGCCAGCAGCTTGGAAGGGACAGGGAACGAGCAGTACGTC. It codes for CASSLEGTGNEQYV. The V gene is TRBV5-1, the J gene TRBJ2-7; 9 nucleotides match TRBD1. The CDR3 contains 14 residues. Germline V gene sequence: CDR1 SGHRS, CDR2 YFSETQ. V was pared by 0 bases and J by 5 bases, with 3 bases of the junction left unmatched.

There are many counts of this clonotype. The DNA of the CDR3 is TGTGCCAGCTTAAATCGTCGGTCCTACGAGCAGTACGTC. Its protein is CASLNRRSYEQYV. The rearrangement links TRBV21-1 to TRBJ2-7. TRBV21-1 is labeled a pseudogene. The CDR3 covers 13 residues.

This clonotype was seen ten or more times. The genes are TRBV7-2 and TRBJ2-3; D not resolved. This CDR3 is 16 amino acids long. Germline V gene sequence: CDR1 SGHTA, CDR2 FQGNSA. V shed 1 base and J shed 0 bases, with 11 bases lying between them. CDR3 residues: CASSLVPLSSTDTQYF. CDR3 nucleotide sequence: TGTGCCAGCAGCTTAGTTCCGCTTTCTAGCACAGATACGCAGTATTTT.

The genes are TRBV10-3 and TRBJ2-7; 9 bases are shared with TRBD1. V dropped 11 bases and J dropped 4; count of bases not matched to a gene: 12. Germline-derived CDR1 and CDR2 are ENHRY and SYGVKD. The CDR3 covers 14 residues. CDR3 protein: CAAKSGTGQYEQYV. CDR3 in DNA: TGTGCCGCCAAATCCGGGACAGGGCAATACGAGCAGTACGTC.

This clonotype has only a few counts. The genes are TRBV20-1 and TRBJ2-1, with TRBD1 matching 10 bases. The ends lost 3 bases at V and 7 bases at J; junction bases unmatched: 6. This CDR3 spans 14 amino acids. The germline V gene encodes CDR1 DFQATT and CDR2 SNEGSKA (reference sequence). The CDR3: CSASSGTGVNEQFF. In nucleotides, the CDR3 is TGCAGTGCTAGTTCCGGGACAGGGGTTAATGAGCAGTTCTTC.

This clonotype has a count of ten or more. This chain joins TRBV20-1 and TRBJ1-1, with D tentatively TRBD1 (5 bases). Looked up from germline, CDR1 is DFQATT and CDR2 is SNEGSKA (reference sequence). Trimming removed 0 bases from V and 2 bases from J, with 7 bases in between. This CDR3 region has 13 residues. This chain's CDR3 is CSARDGANTEAFF. In nucleotides, the CDR3 is TGCAGTGCTAGAGACGGGGCCAACACTGAAGCTTTCTTT.

As to this clonotype: This clone may be a read error of a much larger clone one base away. The V and J genes are TRBV11-2 and TRBJ2-3, with 7 bases matching TRBD2. V gave up 3 bases and J gave up 0 bases; unmatched junction bases: 3. There are 15 residues in the CDR3. The germline V gene has CDR1 SGHAT and CDR2 FQNNGV. In DNA form, the CDR3 reads TGTGCCAGCAGCTTCGGACTAGAAAGCACAGATACGCAGTATTTT. This encodes CASSFGLESTDTQYF.

Here the CDR3 DNA reads TGCAGTGCTAGGGGGGCCCAGGGACAAAGCTCTGGAAACACCATATATTTT. It codes for CSARGAQGQSSGNTIYF. The chain uses TRBV20-1 and TRBJ1-3; perhaps TRBD1 as D (6 bases). CDR1 is DFQATT, CDR2 SNEGSKA, per germline (reference sequence). This CDR3 comprises 17 residues. The ends were cut back, 3 bases at V and 0 bases at J, with 18 bases in the middle.

This clonotype was recorded a few times. The chain joins TRBV5-6 to TRBJ1-5; the D gene is possibly TRBD1 (5 bases). Germline V gene data show CDR1 as SGHDT and CDR2 as YYEEEE. This CDR3 is built from 12 residues. V dropped 4 bases and J dropped 7 bases, with 9 bases sitting between them. This CDR3 is CASSRGEQPQHF. CDR3 sequence (DNA): TGTGCCAGCAGCCGGGGGGAGCAGCCCCAGCATTTT.

In its sample, this clonotype was seen a few times. The chain uses TRBV12-3 or TRBV12-4 and TRBJ2-7; D is unclear. The CDR3 totals 12 residues. V was clipped by 4 bases and J by 4 bases, with 8 bases between them. The CDR3 spells CASSSTQYEQYF. DNA for the CDR3: TGTGCCAGCAGTTCTACACAGTACGAGCAGTACTTC.

The chain couples TRBV20-1 to TRBJ2-6, with D tentatively TRBD1 (5 bases). V lost 5 bases and J 0 bases, leaving 8 bases between the germline ends. This CDR3 is 14 amino acids long. The germline CDR1 and CDR2 sequences are DFQATT and SNEGSKA (reference sequence). The CDR3 is CSAVQDSGANVLTF. CDR3 coding DNA: TGCAGTGCTGTACAGGACTCTGGGGCCAACGTCCTGACTTTC.

This clonotype has a count of ten or more. The gene calls are TRBV12-3 or TRBV12-4 and TRBJ2-7; 7 nucleotides line up with TRBD2. V shed 7 bases, J shed 4 bases, and the junction held 10 bases outside the gene matches. The CDR3 runs to 14 residues. The CDR3 loop is CASNRREGGYEQYF. The CDR3 nucleotides are TGTGCCAGCAACCGTAGGGAGGGCGGTTACGAGCAGTACTTC.

The chain has TRBV20-1 and TRBJ2-7; TRBD2 aligns across 11 bases. Germline V lookup: CDR1 DFQATT, CDR2 SNEGSKA (reference sequence). Trimming removed 3 bases from V and 4 bases from J; junction bases left unmatched: 8. The length of the CDR3 is 15 residues. CDR3 DNA: TGCAGTGCTAGCCCATCTAGCGGGGGGCGATACGAGCAGTACGTC. This translates into CSASPSSGGRYEQYV.